The 7 T cell receptor beta chains given below trace back to one sample, sequenced in a study of identical twins. TCRdb independently ran MiXCR on the 5' RACE reads; one entry per CDR3 protein. This sample has about 450,000 distinct CDR3 sequences; approximately 17% occur once, and the top ten carry 10% to 15%. Sequencing used naive T cells sorted from blood. The receptors shown here come from a man aged 50-59 years in good health.

The chain has TRBV6-5 and TRBJ2-4; TRBD2 matches at 7 bases. There are 16 residues in the CDR3. Germline V gene lookup returns CDR1 MNHEY and CDR2 SVGAGI. The V and J ends lost 4 bases and 5 bases, in that order; junction bases with no gene match: 11. This chain's CDR3 is CASSSLFSSGENIQYF. DNA for the CDR3: TGTGCCAGCAGTTCCCTTTTTTCGAGCGGGGAAAACATTCAGTACTTC.

This clonotype was counted ten times or more. The chain employs TRBV20-1 and TRBJ2-3; D gene unclear. The CDR3 is 15 amino acids. From germline, CDR1 is DFQATT and CDR2 SNEGSKA (reference sequence). Trimming removed 0 bases from V and 2 bases from J, with 12 bases in between. The CDR3 spells CSARDPYALTDTQYF. CDR3 coding DNA: TGCAGTGCTAGAGATCCGTACGCGCTCACAGATACGCAGTATTTT.

The V gene is TRBV28, the J gene TRBJ2-7, with D tentatively TRBD2 (6 bases). CDR3 size: 14 residues. The germline CDR1 and CDR2 sequences are MDHEN and SYDVKM. V lost 5 bases and J 4 bases, leaving 15 bases between the germline ends. CDR3 bases: TGTGCCAGCAGTCTGCCGGAGGGTAGGTACGAGCAGTACTTC. As protein: CASSLPEGRYEQYF.

Only a few counts were recorded for this clonotype. This sequence joins TRBV4-3 and TRBJ2-1, with a weak D call TRBD2 (6 bases). The CDR3 runs 15 residues. Germline CDR1 LGHNA, CDR2 YSLEER. Trimming cost V 4 bases and J 8 bases, with 18 bases left between them. CDR3 in DNA: TGCGCCAGCAGCCTGGGACTTGAGGGGTTCTATGAGCAGTTCTTC. Translation gives CASSLGLEGFYEQFF.

This clonotype was detected a few times. V is TRBV10-3 and J is TRBJ2-2, with 9 bases identical to TRBD1. Germline trimming cut 2 bases from V and 6 bases from J; bases unmatched to any gene: 4. Per germline, CDR1 ENHRY and CDR2 SYGVKD. This CDR3 contains 15 residues. The CDR3 loop is CAISEPGQGAGELFF. The CDR3 DNA reads TGTGCCATCAGTGAGCCGGGACAGGGTGCCGGGGAGCTGTTTTTT.

This clonotype was seen more than once but under ten times. This chain uses TRBV9 with TRBJ2-2, with 10 bases that match TRBD2. Germline CDR1 is SGDLS and CDR2 is YYNGEE. The CDR3 has 16 residues. The V gene end was trimmed by 3 bases and the J gene end by 2 bases; junction bases not matched to a gene: 4. This CDR3 is CASSDRTSGNTGELFF. The CDR3 coding sequence is TGTGCCAGCAGCGATCGGACTAGCGGCAACACCGGGGAGCTGTTTTTT.

This clonotype was counted many times. This chain links TRBV5-1 with TRBJ2-7, with TRBD1 matching over 8 bases. This CDR3 has 14 residues. V dropped 4 bases and J dropped 6; count of bases not matched to a gene: 9. Germline CDR1 SGHRS, CDR2 YFSETQ. CDR3 residues: CASSVGDRSAEQYF. The DNA for the CDR3 is TGCGCCAGCAGCGTAGGGGACAGGTCTGCCGAGCAGTACTTC. Variable domain in full (rest from reference TRBV5-1 and TRBJ2-7): KAGVTQTPRYLIKTRGQQVTLSCSPISGHRSVSWYQQTPGQGLQFLFEYFSETQRNKGNFPGRFSGRQFSNSRSEMNVSTLELGDSALYLCASSVGDRSAEQYFGPGTRLTVT.